Presented here are 21 T cell receptor beta chains from one specimen sequenced in a study of blood T cell repertoires in COVID-19. Clones were read by immunoSEQ multiplex PCR, and TCRdb kept only the in-frame ones, dropping some. The repertoire holds some 150,000 clones, with approximately 81% as singletons. Sequenced: peripheral blood. The source of these receptors is a human donor with acute or convalescent COVID-19. The donor label of this sample is uncertain.

V is TRBV3-1 (or the pseudogene TRBV3-2) and J is TRBJ2-7, with D perhaps TRBD2 (7 bases). V was clipped by 2 bases and J by 0 bases, with 8 bases between them. CDR1 is LGHDT, CDR2 YNNKEL, per germline (reference sequence). This CDR3 has 14 residues. CDR3 amino acids: CASSQRGASYEQYF. DNA of the CDR3: TGTGCCAGCAGCCAACGGGGGGCCTCCTACGAGCAGTACTTC.

V and J are TRBV18 and TRBJ1-5; 8 bases fit TRBD1. The J segment lost 7 bases and the V segment lost 3 bases, leaving 11 bases of the junction unmatched. There are 16 residues in the CDR3. Germline values: CDR1 KGHSH, CDR2 LQKENI. The CDR3 sequence is CASSPAGDRRNQPQHF. CDR3 DNA sequence: TGTGCCAGCTCACCTGCTGGGGACAGGAGGAACCAGCCCCAGCATTTT. Based on the CDR3 plus reference TRBV18 and TRBJ1-5, the full variable domain is NAGVMQNPRHLVRRRGQEARLRCSPMKGHSHVYWYRQLPEEGLKFMVYLQKENIIDESGMPKERFSAEFPKEGPSILRIQQVVRGDSAAYFCASSPAGDRRNQPQHFGDGTRLSIL.

This rearrangement joins TRBV5-1 to TRBJ1-1; 8 nucleotides match TRBD1. Per germline, CDR1 SGHRS and CDR2 YFSETQ. Unmatched junction bases numbered 2, after V lost 0 bases and J lost 1 base. This CDR3 spans 15 amino acids. The CDR3 coding sequence is TGCGCCAGCAGCTTGGTCGGGACAGGGAACACTGAAGCTTTCTTT. It codes for CASSLVGTGNTEAFF.

This clone occurred once. The chain joins TRBV19 to TRBJ1-4, with D perhaps matching TRBD1 (5 bases). Trimming pared 3 bases from V and 6 bases from J, leaving 17 bases between. Germline V gene lookup returns CDR1 LNHDA and CDR2 SQIVND (reference sequence). The CDR3 is 16 amino acids. CDR3 residues: CASSIDTGLLDEKLFF. CDR3 DNA sequence: TGTGCCAGTAGTATCGACACAGGTTTGCTTGATGAAAAACTGTTTTTT.

The chain joins TRBV10-1 to TRBJ1-5, with TRBD1 as a possible D gene (5 bases). This CDR3 contains 13 residues. Looked up from germline, CDR1 is WNHNN and CDR2 is SYGVQD (reference sequence). V lost 8 bases and J lost 2, with 10 bases in between. CDR3 in amino acids: CASSPGGNQPQHF. CDR3 bases: TGCGCCAGCTCGCCGGGGGGCAATCAGCCCCAGCATTTT.

A few counts support this clone. The chain is built from TRBV7-9 and TRBJ2-2, with 8 bases fitting TRBD1. V gave up 7 bases and J gave up 2 bases; unmatched junction bases: 9. This CDR3 comprises 16 residues. Germline V lookup: CDR1 SEHNR, CDR2 FQNEAQ (reference sequence). CDR3 DNA sequence: TGTGCCAGCAAACGGGCCACAGGGGGAAACACCGGGGAGCTGTTTTTT. This sequence encodes CASKRATGGNTGELFF.

The gene calls are TRBV19 and TRBJ1-5, with D unclear. Trimming took 5 bases from V and 7 from J, leaving 21 bases between them. From germline, CDR1 is LNHDA and CDR2 SQIVND (reference sequence). The CDR3 is 16 residues long. This CDR3 reads CASSQPTAGQRQPQHF. CDR3 DNA sequence: TGTGCCAGTAGTCAACCTACGGCGGGTCAAAGGCAGCCCCAGCATTTT.

There are a few counts of this clone. The chain joins TRBV7-2 to TRBJ1-2; perhaps TRBD1 as D (5 bases). Germline CDR1 SGHTA, CDR2 FQGNSA. CDR3 length equals 15 residues. V was trimmed by 5 bases and J by 1 base, leaving 14 bases between them. The CDR3: CASSPQGGLNYGYTF. The CDR3 region has the DNA TGTGCCAGCAGCCCCCAGGGAGGACTTAACTATGGCTACACCTTC. The full variable domain, its missing parts supplied by reference TRBV7-2 and TRBJ1-2, is GAGVSQSPSNKVTEKGKDVELRCDPISGHTALYWYRQSLGQGLEFLIYFQGNSAPDKSGLPSDRFSAERTGGSVSTLTIQRTQQEDSAVYLCASSPQGGLNYGYTFGSGTRLTVV.

The chain carries TRBV3-1 (or the pseudogene TRBV3-2) and TRBJ1-2, with D unclear. Germline V gives CDR1 LGHDT, CDR2 YNNKEL (reference sequence). Trimming left V 0 bases short and J 5 bases short, with 13 bases between. CDR3 length equals 15 residues. The CDR3 nucleotides are TGTGCCAGCAGCCAAGATCCCCGGGCGGGATATGGCTACACCTTC. Amino acid sequence: CASSQDPRAGYGYTF.

The chain uses TRBV2 and TRBJ1-1, with D perhaps matching TRBD1 (6 bases). This CDR3 region has 11 residues. Germline lookup yields CDR1 SNHLY and CDR2 FYNNEI. Trimming removed 9 bases from V and 3 bases from J, with 8 bases in between. CDR3 sequence reads: CARYRDTEAFF. The CDR3 nucleotides are TGTGCCAGGTACAGGGACACTGAAGCTTTCTTT.

The chain has TRBV5-4 and TRBJ2-7; 9 bases match TRBD1. This CDR3 has 15 residues. V gave up 3 bases and J gave up 2 bases; unmatched junction bases: 6. Germline V lookup: CDR1 SGHNT, CDR2 YYREEE (reference sequence). Here the CDR3 reads CASSSRTGEAYEQYF. The CDR3 nucleotides read TGTGCCAGCAGCTCCCGGACAGGGGAGGCCTACGAGCAGTACTTC.

There are a few counts of this clone. The gene calls are TRBV12-3 or TRBV12-4 and TRBJ1-5; possibly TRBD1 for D (5 bases). This CDR3 has 13 amino acids. The V end lost 5 bases, the J end lost 4 bases, and 9 bases lay between the germline ends. CDR3 protein: CASSETENQPQHF. The CDR3 DNA follows: TGTGCCAGCAGTGAGACAGAAAATCAGCCCCAGCATTTT.

The chain links TRBV6-1 to TRBJ2-3, with TRBD2 as a possible D gene (7 bases). The V gene's germline CDR1 is MNHNS and CDR2 SASEGT. V was trimmed by 1 base and J by 0 bases, leaving 11 bases between them. The CDR3 has 16 residues. CDR3 in DNA: TGTGCCAGCAGTGAAGGGCGGGGGCTAAGCACAGATACGCAGTATTTT. Its protein is CASSEGRGLSTDTQYF.

The chain uses TRBV7-2 and TRBJ2-3, with 11 bases fitting TRBD2. CDR3 length equals 17 residues. CDR1 is SGHTA, CDR2 FQGNSA, per germline. The V and J ends lost 5 bases and 0 bases, in that order; junction bases with no gene match: 7. The CDR3, as DNA: TGTGCCAGCAGCACGCGACTAGCGGGACCTAGCACAGATACGCAGTATTTT. This sequence encodes CASSTRLAGPSTDTQYF.

The rearrangement uses TRBV5-1 and TRBJ2-2; no clear D gene. V lost 0 bases and J 6 bases, leaving 9 bases between the germline ends. The length of the CDR3 is 14 residues. CDR1 and CDR2 from the germline V gene are SGHRS and YFSETQ. The CDR3 DNA reads as TGCGCCAGCAGCTTGGAATCCCGTGCCGGGGAGCTGTTTTTT. Encoded protein: CASSLESRAGELFF.

Points on this clone: An end of the junction does not agree with germline; a read error may underlie this. The rearrangement uses TRBV7-8 and TRBJ2-3, with TRBD2 matching over 8 bases. The CDR3 spans 17 residues. CDR1 and CDR2 from the germline V gene are SGHVS and FQNEAQ. The CDR3 DNA reads TGTGCCAGCAGCCTAGCCGGGGGGGCTGTTGGCACAGATACGCAGTATTTT. Its protein is CASSLAGGAVGTDTQYF. Variable domain in full (rest from reference TRBV7-8 and TRBJ2-3): GAGVSQSPRYKVAKRGQDVALRCDPISGHVSLFWYQQALGQGPEFLTYFQNEAQLDKSGLPSDRFFAERPEGSVSTLKIQRTQQEDSAVYLCASSLAGGAVGTDTQYFGPGTRLTVL.

The chain uses TRBV27 and TRBJ2-5; TRBD1 might be the D (5 bases). CDR1 and CDR2 (germline): MNHEY, SMNVEV (reference sequence). The CDR3 extends over 14 amino acids. The germline V and J ends were trimmed by 3 bases and 0 bases, with 8 bases remaining between them. For the CDR3, the DNA is TGTGCCAGCAGTTTGGCAGGGTACCAAGAGACCCAGTACTTC. Translated: CASSLAGYQETQYF.

The chain recombines TRBV7-3 with TRBJ1-4, with TRBD1 as a possible D gene (6 bases). The V gene's germline CDR1 is SGHTA and CDR2 FQGTGA. V was cut by 1 base and J by 5 bases, with 11 bases left in between. The CDR3 runs 15 residues. The CDR3, as DNA: TGTGCCAGCAGCTTAATTCAGGGGCCAAATGAAAAACTGTTTTTT. Encoded protein: CASSLIQGPNEKLFF.

The chain carries TRBV7-2 and TRBJ1-3; D is unresolved. This CDR3 has 15 residues. CDR1 is SGHTA and CDR2 is FQGNSA in the germline V gene. The V end was cut by 2 bases, the J end by 0 bases, with 8 bases between. The CDR3 DNA sequence: TGTGCCAGCAGCTTAATAACAGCCTCTGGAAACACCATATATTTT. It is translated as CASSLITASGNTIYF.

This chain connects TRBV9 to TRBJ2-1; the match to TRBD2 covers 14 bases. The CDR3 has 14 residues. The trim removed 4 bases at V and 15 bases at J, leaving 9 bases unmatched. Germline assignment: CDR1 SGDLS and CDR2 YYNGEE. The CDR3 is CASSPTGTSGSAFF. The CDR3 bases are TGTGCCAGCAGCCCGACCGGGACTAGCGGGAGTGCGTTCTTC.

The chain combines TRBV7-3 with TRBJ2-2, with a weak D call TRBD2 (6 bases). Germline CDR1 SGHTA, CDR2 FQGTGA. The CDR3 has 17 amino acids. Trimming shortened V by 0 bases and J by 6 bases, and 17 bases separated the two germline ends. CDR3 DNA sequence: TGTGCCAGCAGCTTAACGGAGGGTAAGAACGAAGCCGGGGAGCTGTTTTTT. It yields the protein CASSLTEGKNEAGELFF.